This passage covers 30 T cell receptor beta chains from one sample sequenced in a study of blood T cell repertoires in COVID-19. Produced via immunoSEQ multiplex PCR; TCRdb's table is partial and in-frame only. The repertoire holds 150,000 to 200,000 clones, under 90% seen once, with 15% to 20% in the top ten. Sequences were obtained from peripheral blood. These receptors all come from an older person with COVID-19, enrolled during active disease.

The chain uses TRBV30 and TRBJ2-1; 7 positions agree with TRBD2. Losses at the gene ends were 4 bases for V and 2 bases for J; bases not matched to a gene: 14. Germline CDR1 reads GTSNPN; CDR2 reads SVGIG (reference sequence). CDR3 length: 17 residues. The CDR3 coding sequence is TGTGCCTGGACGGCGGGAGAAATGGTAGACACCTACAATGAGCAGTTCTTC. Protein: CAWTAGEMVDTYNEQFF.

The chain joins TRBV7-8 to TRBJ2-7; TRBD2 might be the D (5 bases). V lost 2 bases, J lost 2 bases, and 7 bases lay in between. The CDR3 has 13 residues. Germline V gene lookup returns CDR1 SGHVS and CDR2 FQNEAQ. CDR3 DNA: TGTGCCAGCAGCTTATACGGGACCTACGAGCAGTACTTC. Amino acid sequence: CASSLYGTYEQYF.

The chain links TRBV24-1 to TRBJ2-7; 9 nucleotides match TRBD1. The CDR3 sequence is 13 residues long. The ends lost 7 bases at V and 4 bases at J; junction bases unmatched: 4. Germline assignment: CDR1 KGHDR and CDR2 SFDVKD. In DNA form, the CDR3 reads TGTGCCACCAGGAAGACAGGGGGGTACGAGCAGTACTTC. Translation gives CATRKTGGYEQYF.

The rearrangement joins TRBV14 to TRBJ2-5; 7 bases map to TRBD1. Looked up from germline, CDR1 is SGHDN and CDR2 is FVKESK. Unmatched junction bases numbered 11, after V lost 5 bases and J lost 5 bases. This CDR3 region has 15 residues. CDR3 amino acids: CASSLRQGTRETQYF. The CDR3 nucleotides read TGTGCCAGCAGCTTACGACAGGGTACTAGGGAGACCCAGTACTTC.

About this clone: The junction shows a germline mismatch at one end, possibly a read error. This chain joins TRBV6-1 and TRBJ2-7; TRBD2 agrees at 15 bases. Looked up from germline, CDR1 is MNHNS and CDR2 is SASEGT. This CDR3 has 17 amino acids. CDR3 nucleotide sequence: TGTGCCGGCAGTGAAGCGCCAGGGACTAGCGGGAGGCTTAAGCAGTACTTC. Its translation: CAGSEAPGTSGRLKQYF.

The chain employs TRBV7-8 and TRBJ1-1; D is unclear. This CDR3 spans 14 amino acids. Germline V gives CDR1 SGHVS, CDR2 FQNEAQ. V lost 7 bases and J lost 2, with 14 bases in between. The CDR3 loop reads CASTYVGSNTEAFF. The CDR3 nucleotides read TGTGCCAGCACCTACGTAGGGAGCAACACTGAAGCTTTCTTT. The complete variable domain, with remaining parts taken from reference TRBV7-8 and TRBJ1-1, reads GAGVSQSPRYKVAKRGQDVALRCDPISGHVSLFWYQQALGQGPEFLTYFQNEAQLDKSGLPSDRFFAERPEGSVSTLKIQRTQQEDSAVYLCASTYVGSNTEAFFGQGTRLTVV.

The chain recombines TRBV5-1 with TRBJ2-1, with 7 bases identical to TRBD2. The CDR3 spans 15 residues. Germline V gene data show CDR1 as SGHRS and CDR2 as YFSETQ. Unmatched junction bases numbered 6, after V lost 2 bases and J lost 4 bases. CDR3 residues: CASSLGASGYNEQFF. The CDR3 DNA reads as TGCGCCAGCAGCTTAGGGGCTAGCGGATACAATGAGCAGTTCTTC.

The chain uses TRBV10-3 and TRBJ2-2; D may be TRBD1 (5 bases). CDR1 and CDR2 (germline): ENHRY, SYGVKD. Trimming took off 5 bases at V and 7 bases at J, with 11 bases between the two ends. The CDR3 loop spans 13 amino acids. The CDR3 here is CAISSRDDGELFF. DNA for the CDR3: TGTGCCATCAGTAGCAGGGATGACGGGGAGCTGTTTTTT.

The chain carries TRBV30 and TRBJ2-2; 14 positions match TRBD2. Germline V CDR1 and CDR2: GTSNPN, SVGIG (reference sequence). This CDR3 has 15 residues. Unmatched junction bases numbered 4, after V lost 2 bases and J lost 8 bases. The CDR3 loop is CAWSPGLAGAGELFF. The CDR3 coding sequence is TGTGCCTGGAGTCCGGGACTAGCGGGAGCAGGGGAGCTGTTTTTT.

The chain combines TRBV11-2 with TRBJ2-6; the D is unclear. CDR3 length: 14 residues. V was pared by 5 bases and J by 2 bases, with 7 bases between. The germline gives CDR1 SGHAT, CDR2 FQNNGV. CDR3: CASSLPPGANVLTF. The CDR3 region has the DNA TGTGCCAGCAGCCTCCCCCCTGGGGCCAACGTCCTGACTTTC.

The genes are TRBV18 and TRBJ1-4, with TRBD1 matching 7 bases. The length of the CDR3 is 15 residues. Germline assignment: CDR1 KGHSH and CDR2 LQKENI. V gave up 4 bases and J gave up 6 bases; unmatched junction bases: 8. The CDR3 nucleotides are TGTGCCAGCTCACTGGACCGGGACAGACATGAAAAACTGTTTTTT. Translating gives CASSLDRDRHEKLFF.

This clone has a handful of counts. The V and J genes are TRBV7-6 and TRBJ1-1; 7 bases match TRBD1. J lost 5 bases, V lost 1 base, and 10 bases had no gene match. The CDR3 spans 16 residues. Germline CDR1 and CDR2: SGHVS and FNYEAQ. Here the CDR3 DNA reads TGTGCCAGCAGCTTAGTCGGGAACAGGGGCAGTACTGAAGCTTTCTTT. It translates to CASSLVGNRGSTEAFF.

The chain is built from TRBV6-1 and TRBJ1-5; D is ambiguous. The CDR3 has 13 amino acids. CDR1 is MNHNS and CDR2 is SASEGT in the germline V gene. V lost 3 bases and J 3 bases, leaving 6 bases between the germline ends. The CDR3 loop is CASSEQVNQPQHF. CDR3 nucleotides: TGTGCCAGCAGTGAGCAGGTCAATCAGCCCCAGCATTTT.

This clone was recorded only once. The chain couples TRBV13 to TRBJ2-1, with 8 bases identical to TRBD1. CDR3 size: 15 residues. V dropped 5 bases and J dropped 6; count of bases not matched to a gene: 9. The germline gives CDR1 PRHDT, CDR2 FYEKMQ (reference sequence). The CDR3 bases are TGTGCCAGCAGCGGATACAGGGGGGCCCTCAATGAGCAGTTCTTC. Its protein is CASSGYRGALNEQFF.

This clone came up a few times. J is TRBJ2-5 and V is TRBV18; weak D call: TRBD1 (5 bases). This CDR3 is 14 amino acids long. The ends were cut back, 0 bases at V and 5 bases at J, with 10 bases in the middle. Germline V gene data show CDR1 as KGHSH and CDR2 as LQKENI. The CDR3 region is CASSPPQGQETQYF. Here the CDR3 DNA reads TGTGCCAGCTCACCACCTCAGGGTCAGGAGACCCAGTACTTC.

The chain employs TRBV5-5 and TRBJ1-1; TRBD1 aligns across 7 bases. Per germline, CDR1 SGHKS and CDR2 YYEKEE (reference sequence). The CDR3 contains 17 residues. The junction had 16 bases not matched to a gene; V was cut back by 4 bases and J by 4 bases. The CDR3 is CASSPRTGVGAVTEAFF. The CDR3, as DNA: TGTGCCAGCAGCCCGCGGACAGGCGTCGGAGCGGTCACTGAAGCTTTCTTT.

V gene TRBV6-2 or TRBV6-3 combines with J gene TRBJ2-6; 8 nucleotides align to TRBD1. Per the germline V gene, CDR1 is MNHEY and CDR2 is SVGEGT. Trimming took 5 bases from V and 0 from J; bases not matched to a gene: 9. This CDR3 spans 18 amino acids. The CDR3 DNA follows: TGTGCCAGCAGTACCCGGGACAGGTGGTTCTCTGGGGCCAACGTCCTGACTTTC. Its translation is CASSTRDRWFSGANVLTF.

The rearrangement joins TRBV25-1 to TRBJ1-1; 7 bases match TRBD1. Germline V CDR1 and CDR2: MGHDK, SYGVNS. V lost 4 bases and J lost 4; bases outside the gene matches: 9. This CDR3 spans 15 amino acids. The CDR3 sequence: CASSARTGPGTEAFF. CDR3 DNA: TGTGCCAGCAGTGCCCGGACAGGCCCGGGCACTGAAGCTTTCTTT.

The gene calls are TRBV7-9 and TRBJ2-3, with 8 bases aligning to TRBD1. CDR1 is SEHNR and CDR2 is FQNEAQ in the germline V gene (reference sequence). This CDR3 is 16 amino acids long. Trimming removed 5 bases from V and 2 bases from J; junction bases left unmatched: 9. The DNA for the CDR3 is TGTGCCAGCAGCATACACAGGGGGAGAAACACAGATACGCAGTATTTT. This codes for CASSIHRGRNTDTQYF.

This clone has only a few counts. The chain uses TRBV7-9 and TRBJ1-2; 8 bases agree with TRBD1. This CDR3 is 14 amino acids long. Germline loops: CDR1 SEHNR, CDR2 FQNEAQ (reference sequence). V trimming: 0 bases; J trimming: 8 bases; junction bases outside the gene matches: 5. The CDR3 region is CASSLAQGDRGYTF. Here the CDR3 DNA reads TGTGCCAGCAGCTTAGCACAGGGGGATCGGGGCTACACCTTC.

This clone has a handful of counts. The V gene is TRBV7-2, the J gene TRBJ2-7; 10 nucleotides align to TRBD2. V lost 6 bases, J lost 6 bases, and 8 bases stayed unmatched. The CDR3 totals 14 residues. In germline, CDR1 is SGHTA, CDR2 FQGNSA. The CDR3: CASRQAGGPGEQYF. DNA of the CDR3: TGTGCCAGCAGGCAAGCGGGAGGGCCTGGCGAGCAGTACTTC.

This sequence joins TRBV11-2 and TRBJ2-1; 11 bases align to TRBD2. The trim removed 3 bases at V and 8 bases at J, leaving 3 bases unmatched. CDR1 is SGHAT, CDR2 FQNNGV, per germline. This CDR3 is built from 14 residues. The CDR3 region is CASSFTSGSYEQFF. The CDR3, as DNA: TGTGCCAGCAGCTTTACTAGCGGGAGCTATGAGCAGTTCTTC.

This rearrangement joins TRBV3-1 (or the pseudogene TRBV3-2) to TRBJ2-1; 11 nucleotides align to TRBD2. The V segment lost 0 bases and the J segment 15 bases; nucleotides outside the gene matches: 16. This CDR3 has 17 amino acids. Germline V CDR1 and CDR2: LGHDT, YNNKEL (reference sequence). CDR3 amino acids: CASSQDRGRLAGSRMFF. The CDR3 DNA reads TGTGCCAGCAGCCAAGATCGGGGGAGACTAGCGGGGTCCCGGATGTTCTTC.

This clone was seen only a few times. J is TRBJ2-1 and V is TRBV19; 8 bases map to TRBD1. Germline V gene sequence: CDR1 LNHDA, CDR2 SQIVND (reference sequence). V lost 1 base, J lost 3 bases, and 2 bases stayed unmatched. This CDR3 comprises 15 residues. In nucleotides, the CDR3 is TGTGCCAGTAGTATAGGGGACAGGCTCTACAATGAGCAGTTCTTC. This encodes CASSIGDRLYNEQFF.

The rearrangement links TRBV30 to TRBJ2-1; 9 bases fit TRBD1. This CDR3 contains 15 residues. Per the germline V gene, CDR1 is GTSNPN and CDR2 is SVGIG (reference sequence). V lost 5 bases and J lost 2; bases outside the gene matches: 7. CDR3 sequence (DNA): TGTGCCTGGGAGCATGGACAGGGGCCCTACAATGAGCAGTTCTTC. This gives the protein CAWEHGQGPYNEQFF.

CDR3: CASNPGGNYGYTF. The DNA for the CDR3 is TGTGCCAGCAACCCCGGCGGTAACTATGGCTACACCTTC. The V gene is TRBV27, the J gene TRBJ1-2; D remains ambiguous. The CDR3 has 13 residues. CDR1 and CDR2 from the germline V gene are MNHEY and SMNVEV (reference sequence). Trimming cost V 7 bases and J 1 base, with 10 bases left between them.

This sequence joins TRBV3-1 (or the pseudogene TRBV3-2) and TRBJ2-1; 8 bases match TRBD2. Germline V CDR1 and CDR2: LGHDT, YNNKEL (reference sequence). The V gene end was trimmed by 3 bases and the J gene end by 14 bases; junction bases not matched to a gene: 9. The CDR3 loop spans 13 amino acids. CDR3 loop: CASSHLGLAGKFF. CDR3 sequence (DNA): TGTGCCAGCAGCCACTTAGGATTAGCGGGAAAGTTCTTC.

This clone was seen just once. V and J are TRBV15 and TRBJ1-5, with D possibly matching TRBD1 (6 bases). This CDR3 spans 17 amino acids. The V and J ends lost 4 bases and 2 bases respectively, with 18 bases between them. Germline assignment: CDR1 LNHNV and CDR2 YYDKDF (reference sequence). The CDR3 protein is CATSKSPTGGGNQPQHF. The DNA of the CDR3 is TGTGCCACCAGCAAATCCCCGACAGGCGGAGGCAATCAGCCCCAGCATTTT. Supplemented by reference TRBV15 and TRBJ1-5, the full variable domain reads DAMVIQNPRYQVTQFGKPVTLSCSQTLNHNVMYWYQQKSSQAPKLLFHYYDKDFNNEADTPDNFQSRRPNTSFCFLDIRSPGLGDTAMYLCATSKSPTGGGNQPQHFGDGTRLSIL.

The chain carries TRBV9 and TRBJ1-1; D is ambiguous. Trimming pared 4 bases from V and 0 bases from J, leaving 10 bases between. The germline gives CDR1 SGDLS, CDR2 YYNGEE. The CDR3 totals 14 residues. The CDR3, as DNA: TGTGCCAGCAGCCCAGGAAACATGAACACTGAAGCTTTCTTT. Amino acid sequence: CASSPGNMNTEAFF.

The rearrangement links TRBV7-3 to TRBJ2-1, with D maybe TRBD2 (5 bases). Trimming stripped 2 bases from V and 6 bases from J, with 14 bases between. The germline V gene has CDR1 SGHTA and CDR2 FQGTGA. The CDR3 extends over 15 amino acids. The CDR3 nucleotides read TGTGCCAGCAGCTTAGGGGTCGGGGAATTCAATGAGCAGTTCTTC. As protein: CASSLGVGEFNEQFF.